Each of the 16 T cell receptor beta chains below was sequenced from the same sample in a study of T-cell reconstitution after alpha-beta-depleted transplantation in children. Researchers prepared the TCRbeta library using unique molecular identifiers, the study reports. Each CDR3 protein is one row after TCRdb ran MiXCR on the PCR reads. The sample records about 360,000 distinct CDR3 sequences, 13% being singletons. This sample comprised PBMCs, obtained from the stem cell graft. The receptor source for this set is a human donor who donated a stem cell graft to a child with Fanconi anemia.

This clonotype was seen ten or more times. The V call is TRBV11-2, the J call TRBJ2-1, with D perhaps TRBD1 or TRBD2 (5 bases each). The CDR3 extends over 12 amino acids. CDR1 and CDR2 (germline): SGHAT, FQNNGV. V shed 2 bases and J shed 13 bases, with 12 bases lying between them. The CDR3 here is CASSLFREIQFF. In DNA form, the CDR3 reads TGTGCCAGCAGCTTATTCAGGGAGATTCAGTTCTTC.

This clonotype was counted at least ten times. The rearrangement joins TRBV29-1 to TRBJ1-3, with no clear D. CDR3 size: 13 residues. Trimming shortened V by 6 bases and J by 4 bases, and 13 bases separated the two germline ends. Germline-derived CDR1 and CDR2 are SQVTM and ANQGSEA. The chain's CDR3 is CSVRTPQGNTIYF. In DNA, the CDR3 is TGCAGCGTCCGAACGCCTCAGGGAAACACCATATATTTT.

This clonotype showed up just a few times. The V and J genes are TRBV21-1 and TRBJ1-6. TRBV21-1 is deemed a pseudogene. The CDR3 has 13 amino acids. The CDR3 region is CASSKGGSSPLHF. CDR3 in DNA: TGTGCCAGCAGCAAAGGTGGAAGCTCACCCCTCCACTTT.

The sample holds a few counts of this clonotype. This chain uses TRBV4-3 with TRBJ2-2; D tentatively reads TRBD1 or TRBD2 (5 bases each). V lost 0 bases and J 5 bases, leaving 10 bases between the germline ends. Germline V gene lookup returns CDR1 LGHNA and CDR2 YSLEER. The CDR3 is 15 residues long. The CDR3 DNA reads TGCGCCAGCAGCCAAGATGCCTGGGGGACCGGGGAGCTGTTTTTT. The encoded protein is CASSQDAWGTGELFF.

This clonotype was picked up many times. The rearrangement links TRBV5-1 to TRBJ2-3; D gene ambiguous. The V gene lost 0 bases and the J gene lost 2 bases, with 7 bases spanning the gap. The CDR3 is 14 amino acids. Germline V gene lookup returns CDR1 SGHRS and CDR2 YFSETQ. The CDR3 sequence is CASSLEQDTDTQYF. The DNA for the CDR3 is TGCGCCAGCAGCTTGGAGCAGGACACAGATACGCAGTATTTT.

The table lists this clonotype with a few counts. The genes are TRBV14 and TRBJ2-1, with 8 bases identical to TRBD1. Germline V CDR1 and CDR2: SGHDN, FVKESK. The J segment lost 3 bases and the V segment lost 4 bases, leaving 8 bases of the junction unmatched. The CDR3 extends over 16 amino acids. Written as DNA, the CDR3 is TGTGCCAGCAGCCTCCGAGGGACAGGTCTCTACAATGAGCAGTTCTTC. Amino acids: CASSLRGTGLYNEQFF.

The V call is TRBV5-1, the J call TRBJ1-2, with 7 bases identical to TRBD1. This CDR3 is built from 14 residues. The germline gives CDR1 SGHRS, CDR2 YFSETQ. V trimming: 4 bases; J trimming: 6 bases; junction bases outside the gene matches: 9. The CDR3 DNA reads TGCGCCAGCAGCATGCAAGGGGGCGCAGATGGCTACACCTTC. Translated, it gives CASSMQGGADGYTF.

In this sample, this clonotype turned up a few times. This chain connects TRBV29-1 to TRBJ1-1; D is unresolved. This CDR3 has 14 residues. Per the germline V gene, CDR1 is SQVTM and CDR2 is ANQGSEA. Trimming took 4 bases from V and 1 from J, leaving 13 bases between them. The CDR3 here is CSVVIRRSNTEAFF. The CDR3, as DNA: TGCAGCGTTGTTATTAGGAGGTCGAACACTGAAGCTTTCTTT.

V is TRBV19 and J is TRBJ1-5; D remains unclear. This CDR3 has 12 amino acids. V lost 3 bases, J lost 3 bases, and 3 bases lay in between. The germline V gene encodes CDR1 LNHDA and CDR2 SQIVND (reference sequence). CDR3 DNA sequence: TGTGCCAGTAGTATCTTCAATCAGCCCCAGCATTTT. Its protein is CASSIFNQPQHF.

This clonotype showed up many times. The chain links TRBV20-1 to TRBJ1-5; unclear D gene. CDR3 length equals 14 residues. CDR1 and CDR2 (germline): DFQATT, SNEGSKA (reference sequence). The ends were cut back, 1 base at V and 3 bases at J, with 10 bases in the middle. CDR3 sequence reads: CSARAGVPNQPQHF. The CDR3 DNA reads TGCAGTGCTAGAGCAGGTGTCCCCAATCAGCCCCAGCATTTT.

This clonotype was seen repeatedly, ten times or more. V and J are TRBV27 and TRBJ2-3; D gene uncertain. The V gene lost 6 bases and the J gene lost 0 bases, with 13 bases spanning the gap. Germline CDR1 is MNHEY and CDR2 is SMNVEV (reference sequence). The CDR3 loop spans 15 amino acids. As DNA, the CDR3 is TGTGCCAGCAGCCTATCTCGGGCGAGCACAGATACGCAGTATTTT. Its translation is CASSLSRASTDTQYF.

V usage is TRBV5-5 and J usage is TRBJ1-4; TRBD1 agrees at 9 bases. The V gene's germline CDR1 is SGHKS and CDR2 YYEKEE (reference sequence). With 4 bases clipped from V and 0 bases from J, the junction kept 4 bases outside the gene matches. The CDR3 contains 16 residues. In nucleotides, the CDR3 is TGTGCCAGCAGCGGACAGGGGCTAACAACTAATGAAAAACTGTTTTTT. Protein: CASSGQGLTTNEKLFF.

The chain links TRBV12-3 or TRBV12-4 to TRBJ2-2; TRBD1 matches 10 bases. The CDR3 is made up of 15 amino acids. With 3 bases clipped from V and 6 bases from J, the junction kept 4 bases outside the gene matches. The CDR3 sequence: CASSFAGQGPGELFF. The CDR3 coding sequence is TGTGCCAGCAGTTTTGCGGGACAGGGGCCCGGGGAGCTGTTTTTT.

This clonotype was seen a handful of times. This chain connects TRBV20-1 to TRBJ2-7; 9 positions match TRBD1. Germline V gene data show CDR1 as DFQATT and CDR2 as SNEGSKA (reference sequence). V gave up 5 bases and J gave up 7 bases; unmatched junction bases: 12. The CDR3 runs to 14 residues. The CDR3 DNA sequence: TGCAGTGCTGTAAGTTCGGGACAGGGAGGAGAGCAGTACTTC. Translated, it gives CSAVSSGQGGEQYF.

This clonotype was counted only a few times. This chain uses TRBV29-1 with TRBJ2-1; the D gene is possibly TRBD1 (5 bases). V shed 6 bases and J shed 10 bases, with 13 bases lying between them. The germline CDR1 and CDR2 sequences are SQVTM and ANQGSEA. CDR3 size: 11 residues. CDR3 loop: CSVARAGEQFF. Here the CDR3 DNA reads TGCAGCGTCGCCAGGGCAGGAGAGCAGTTCTTC.

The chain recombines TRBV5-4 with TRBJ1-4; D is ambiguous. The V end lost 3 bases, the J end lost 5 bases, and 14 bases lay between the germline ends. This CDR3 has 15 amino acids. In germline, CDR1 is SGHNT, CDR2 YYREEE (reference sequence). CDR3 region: CASSSSYADNEKLFF. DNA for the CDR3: TGTGCCAGCAGCTCCTCCTATGCGGACAATGAAAAACTGTTTTTT.